This passage covers 26 T cell receptor beta chains from one sample sequenced in a study of shared clonotypes between healthy human individuals. TCRdb keeps only in-frame clones here, not all; method: immunoSEQ multiplex PCR. This sample has some 980,000 clones; about 80% occur once, and the top ten carry around 1.4%. Sequenced sample: memory CD4+ T cells sorted from blood. Subset here: CD45RA-negative fraction. The receptors come from a young man in good health.

The chain carries TRBV9 and TRBJ2-1, with TRBD1 matching 8 bases. CDR1 is SGDLS and CDR2 is YYNGEE in the germline V gene. CDR3 length: 14 residues. The trim removed 6 bases at V and 0 bases at J, leaving 2 bases unmatched. The CDR3 DNA follows: TGTGCCAGCACGCAGGGGGCCTCCTACAATGAGCAGTTCTTC. Residues: CASTQGASYNEQFF.

The rearrangement links TRBV30 to TRBJ2-7; 10 bases fit TRBD2. This CDR3 has 15 amino acids. The V gene's germline CDR1 is GTSNPN and CDR2 SVGIG (reference sequence). With 3 bases clipped from V and 1 base from J, the junction kept 6 bases outside the gene matches. CDR3 amino acids: CAWSLGLADSYEQYF. For the CDR3, the DNA is TGTGCCTGGAGCCTAGGACTAGCGGATTCCTACGAGCAGTACTTC.

This clone came up a few times. J is TRBJ1-6 and V is TRBV27; the D is unclear. Germline V gene lookup returns CDR1 MNHEY and CDR2 SMNVEV (reference sequence). Trimming left V 3 bases short and J 4 bases short, with 1 base between. The CDR3 covers 12 residues. The CDR3 region is CASSFYNSPLHF. CDR3 DNA: TGTGCCAGCAGTTTTTATAATTCACCCCTCCACTTT.

This clone showed up many times. Written as DNA, the CDR3 is TGTGCCAGCAGTGAAGGACTTTTAGCAAAACTGTTTTTT. This translates into CASSEGLLAKLFF. The V gene is TRBV6-1, the J gene TRBJ1-4; D gene ambiguous. Deletions cut 1 base from V and 10 bases from J, with 10 bases between. CDR1 is MNHNS, CDR2 SASEGT, per germline. The CDR3 consists of 13 residues.

This CDR3 reads CASSPRTGGSTEAFF. CDR3 DNA sequence: TGCGCCAGCAGCCCCCGAACAGGGGGCAGCACTGAAGCTTTCTTT. The chain has TRBV5-1 and TRBJ1-1, with TRBD1 matching over 9 bases. Germline V gene data show CDR1 as SGHRS and CDR2 as YFSETQ. V lost 4 bases and J lost 4; bases outside the gene matches: 8. The CDR3 has 15 residues.

This chain links TRBV14 with TRBJ2-2, with D possibly being TRBD2 (5 bases). V was trimmed by 4 bases and J by 1 base, leaving 13 bases between them. CDR3 length: 16 amino acids. Germline values: CDR1 SGHDN, CDR2 FVKESK. The CDR3 spells CASSLRLDLNTGELFF. The CDR3 nucleotides read TGTGCCAGCAGCCTGAGATTGGACTTGAACACCGGGGAGCTGTTTTTT.

CDR3 residues: CASRGGQGITGELFF. The CDR3 DNA is TGTGCCAGCAGGGGAGGACAGGGGATCACCGGGGAGCTGTTTTTT. The chain carries TRBV2 and TRBJ2-2, with 9 bases that match TRBD1. Trimming took 6 bases from V and 4 from J; bases not matched to a gene: 6. The CDR3 has 15 amino acids. Looked up from germline, CDR1 is SNHLY and CDR2 is FYNNEI.

In its sample, this clone was seen a few times. V is TRBV6-1 and J is TRBJ1-3, with D maybe TRBD1 (6 bases). This CDR3 comprises 13 residues. Germline V gene lookup returns CDR1 MNHNS and CDR2 SASEGT. V shed 6 bases and J shed 4 bases, with 10 bases lying between them. The CDR3 DNA follows: TGTGCCAGCAGGCGGGACATGGGAAACACCATATATTTT. Protein sequence: CASRRDMGNTIYF.

V and J are TRBV11-2 and TRBJ2-3; D is possibly TRBD2 (5 bases). Germline V gene sequence: CDR1 SGHAT, CDR2 FQNNGV. The CDR3 is made up of 13 amino acids. Between the trimmed V and J ends, which lost 5 bases and 3 bases, there was a span of 9 bases. CDR3 nucleotide sequence: TGTGCCAGCAGCCCGAGAGGGACAGATACGCAGTATTTT. Translated: CASSPRGTDTQYF. Drawing the rest from reference TRBV11-2 and TRBJ2-3, the complete variable domain is EAGVAQSPRYKIIEKRQSVAFWCNPISGHATLYWYQQILGQGPKLLIQFQNNGVVDDSQLPKDRFSAERLKGVDSTLKIQPAKLEDSAVYLCASSPRGTDTQYFGPGTRLTVL.

The chain uses TRBV30 and TRBJ1-3, with TRBD1 as a possible D gene (5 bases). Germline-derived CDR1 and CDR2 are GTSNPN and SVGIG (reference sequence). This CDR3 has 15 residues. The germline V and J ends were trimmed by 4 bases and 2 bases, with 15 bases remaining between them. The CDR3 nucleotides are TGTGCCTGGACCACAGCTGGGGGGGCTGGAAACACCATATATTTT. Amino acid sequence: CAWTTAGGAGNTIYF. The whole variable domain, remainder taken from reference TRBV30 and TRBJ1-3, is SQTIHQWPATLVQPVGSPLSLECTVEGTSNPNLYWYRQAAGRGLQLLFYSVGIGQISSEVPQNLSASRPQDRQFILSSKKLLLSDSGFYLCAWTTAGGAGNTIYFGEGSWLTVV.

CDR3 coding DNA: TGTGCCAGCAGCCCCGGGAACACTGAAGCTTTCTTT. Residues: CASSPGNTEAFF. This sequence joins TRBV5-6 and TRBJ1-1; D is unresolved. Between the trimmed V and J ends, which lost 4 bases and 1 base, there was a span of 5 bases. Germline CDR1 reads SGHDT; CDR2 reads YYEEEE. The CDR3 is made up of 12 amino acids.

V gene TRBV19 combines with J gene TRBJ2-1, with D unresolved. Germline V gives CDR1 LNHDA, CDR2 SQIVND (reference sequence). Trimming shortened V by 7 bases and J by 7 bases, and 14 bases separated the two germline ends. This CDR3 region has 13 residues. In DNA form, the CDR3 reads TGTGCCAGTAATCGGGCAATTAATAATGAGCAGTTCTTC. Protein sequence: CASNRAINNEQFF.

V usage is TRBV16 and J usage is TRBJ2-1; the D is unclear. The CDR3 consists of 13 residues. The germline CDR1 and CDR2 sequences are KGHSY and FQNENV. The V end was cut by 3 bases, the J end by 10 bases, with 13 bases between. The chain's CDR3 is CASSQSGLGEQFF. The DNA for the CDR3 is TGTGCCAGCAGCCAGTCCGGGCTTGGGGAGCAGTTCTTC.

The table lists this clone with many counts. V and J are TRBV29-1 and TRBJ2-5, with D uncertain. The length of the CDR3 is 13 residues. The germline V gene encodes CDR1 SQVTM and CDR2 ANQGSEA. Trimming took off 3 bases at V and 2 bases at J, with 10 bases between the two ends. The CDR3 loop is CSVDGLPQETQYF. As DNA, the CDR3 is TGCAGCGTTGACGGCCTTCCTCAAGAGACCCAGTACTTC.

Concerning this clone itself: Other DNA variants within this sample encode the same CDR3. This sequence joins TRBV18 and TRBJ1-6, with D possibly being TRBD1 (5 bases). With 3 bases removed from V and 4 bases from J, the gap between germline ends came to 7 bases. CDR3 length equals 14 residues. Germline V CDR1 and CDR2: KGHSH, LQKENI. The CDR3: CASSPQGYNSPLHF. The CDR3 DNA sequence: TGTGCCAGCTCACCGCAGGGATATAATTCACCCCTCCACTTT. Supplemented by reference TRBV18 and TRBJ1-6, the full variable domain reads NAGVMQNPRHLVRRRGQEARLRCSPMKGHSHVYWYRQLPEEGLKFMVYLQKENIIDESGMPKERFSAEFPKEGPSILRIQQVVRGDSAAYFCASSPQGYNSPLHFGNGTRLTVT.

The chain combines TRBV6-5 with TRBJ1-2, with TRBD1 identical over 9 bases. The CDR3 has 15 amino acids. CDR1 is MNHEY and CDR2 is SVGAGI in the germline V gene. Trimming at V came to 5 bases and at J to 3 bases, leaving 7 bases not matched to a gene. The CDR3 bases are TGTGCCAGCAGTGCACGGACAGGGGAACACTATGGCTACACCTTC. The encoded protein is CASSARTGEHYGYTF.

The chain joins TRBV29-1 to TRBJ2-5, with D perhaps TRBD2 (5 bases). The germline CDR1 and CDR2 sequences are SQVTM and ANQGSEA. There are 12 residues in the CDR3. The germline V and J ends were trimmed by 1 base and 4 bases, with 7 bases remaining between them. Written as DNA, the CDR3 is TGCAGCGTTGAAGGTGGGAGAGAGACCCAGTACTTC. Its translation is CSVEGGRETQYF.

In regard to this clone: Other DNA sequences in this sample translate to the same CDR3. CDR3 sequence (DNA): TGTGCCAGCCGGGGGGAGGCAGATACGCAGTATTTT. Its protein product is CASRGEADTQYF. The chain uses TRBV2 and TRBJ2-3, with TRBD2 matching 7 bases. Trimming removed 8 bases from V and 4 bases from J; junction bases left unmatched: 3. The CDR3 has 12 amino acids. CDR1 and CDR2 from the germline V gene are SNHLY and FYNNEI.

The chain has TRBV6-5 and TRBJ1-1; D is unresolved. V was cut by 2 bases and J by 0 bases, with 10 bases left in between. This CDR3 is 15 amino acids long. Germline-derived CDR1 and CDR2 are MNHEY and SVGAGI. This chain's CDR3 is CASSYGGRMNTEAFF. DNA for the CDR3: TGTGCCAGCAGTTACGGCGGCAGAATGAACACTGAAGCTTTCTTT.

The sample holds many counts of this clone. V usage is TRBV28 and J usage is TRBJ2-3; maybe TRBD2 (5 bases). The V end was cut by 6 bases, the J end by 0 bases, with 16 bases between. This CDR3 contains 16 residues. The germline gives CDR1 MDHEN, CDR2 SYDVKM. CDR3 protein: CASSSGRIYSTDTQYF. The CDR3 bases are TGTGCCAGCAGCAGCGGACGGATCTACAGCACAGATACGCAGTATTTT.

This clone was seen only a few times. V and J are TRBV12-5 and TRBJ2-2; D not certain. V lost 2 bases to trimming and J lost 5 bases, with 12 bases between them. CDR3 size: 15 residues. CDR1 is LGHNT, CDR2 FRNRAP, per germline. The CDR3 loop reads CASGLPHLGTGELFF. The DNA for the CDR3 is TGTGCTAGTGGTTTGCCCCATCTGGGTACCGGGGAGCTGTTTTTT.

The chain employs TRBV7-9 and TRBJ2-7, with a tentative D call TRBD2 (6 bases). The germline V gene has CDR1 SEHNR and CDR2 FQNEAQ (reference sequence). The CDR3 is made up of 15 amino acids. V was shortened by 0 bases and J by 4 bases, with 13 bases between the two germline ends. CDR3 loop: CASSLAGGVTYEQYF. The CDR3, as DNA: TGTGCCAGCAGCTTAGCCGGGGGTGTTACTTACGAGCAGTACTTC.

V usage is TRBV7-2 and J usage is TRBJ1-6; D gene ambiguous. V gave up 3 bases and J gave up 8 bases, with 8 bases separating them. This CDR3 is 13 amino acids long. Germline V lookup: CDR1 SGHTA, CDR2 FQGNSA. As DNA, the CDR3 is TGTGCCAGCAGCTTGCGAGGACATTCACCCCTCCACTTT. Translated: CASSLRGHSPLHF.

Concerning this clone itself: The same CDR3 also results from other DNA sequences found in this sample. The chain employs TRBV19 and TRBJ2-4; no clear D. CDR1 is LNHDA and CDR2 is SQIVND in the germline V gene (reference sequence). V was trimmed by 3 bases and J by 7 bases, leaving 4 bases between them. This CDR3 has 11 amino acids. The CDR3 region is CASSIRNIQYF. The DNA for the CDR3 is TGTGCCAGTAGTATTCGGAACATTCAGTACTTC.

V and J are TRBV2 and TRBJ1-1, with 12 bases matching TRBD1. CDR3 size: 15 residues. Per germline, CDR1 SNHLY and CDR2 FYNNEI. The V and J ends lost 6 bases and 7 bases, in that order; junction bases with no gene match: 9. The CDR3 DNA sequence: TGTGCCAGCAGCAAAGAAGGGACAGGGGGCCTTGAAGCTTTCTTT. Amino acids: CASSKEGTGGLEAFF.

This clone was detected only once. In nucleotides, the CDR3 is TGTGCCAGCAGCGACCAACGGCCAACTAATGAAAAACTGTTTTTT. It translates to CASSDQRPTNEKLFF. The V and J genes are TRBV7-9 and TRBJ1-4; D is unclear. The V and J ends lost 5 bases and 0 bases respectively, with 10 bases between them. The CDR3 spans 15 residues. Germline CDR1 reads SEHNR; CDR2 reads FQNEAQ (reference sequence).